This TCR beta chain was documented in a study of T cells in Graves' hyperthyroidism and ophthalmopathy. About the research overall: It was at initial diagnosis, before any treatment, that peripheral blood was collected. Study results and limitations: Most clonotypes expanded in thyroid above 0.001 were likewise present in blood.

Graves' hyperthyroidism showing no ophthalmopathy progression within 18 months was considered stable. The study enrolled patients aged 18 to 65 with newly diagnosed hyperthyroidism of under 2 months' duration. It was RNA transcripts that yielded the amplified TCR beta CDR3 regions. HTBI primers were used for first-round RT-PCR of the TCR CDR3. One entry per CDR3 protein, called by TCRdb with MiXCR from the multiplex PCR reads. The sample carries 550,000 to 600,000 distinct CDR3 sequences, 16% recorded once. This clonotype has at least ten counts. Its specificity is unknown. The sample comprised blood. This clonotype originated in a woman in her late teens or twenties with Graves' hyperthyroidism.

The DNA for the CDR3 is TGTGCCAGTAGTAGCAGGGGGCGGGGGACTGAAGCTTTCTTT. This encodes CASSSRGRGTEAFF. The rearrangement uses TRBV19 and TRBJ1-1, with TRBD1 matching over 8 bases. The germline CDR1 and CDR2 sequences are LNHDA and SQIVND (reference sequence). This CDR3 is 14 amino acids long. V shed 4 bases, J shed 5 bases, and the junction held 6 bases outside the gene matches.